The source of this T cell receptor beta chain is a study of cytotoxic CD8 clonotypes in ibrutinib-treated CLL. Germline CDR1 reads MNHEY; CDR2 reads SMNVEV (reference sequence). This CDR3 comprises 16 residues. Trimming took 5 bases from V and 6 from J, leaving 23 bases between them. Generated by immunoSEQ multiplex PCR, the TCRdb table keeps only in-frame clones and is missing some. Found here are around 250,000 clones, roughly 70% of them singletons; the top ten hold approximately 15%. The sample here was PBMCs, taken after 24 months of ibrutinib treatment. This chain joins TRBV27 and TRBJ2-7; D might be TRBD1 (6 bases). This receptor was obtained from a human donor with chronic lymphocytic leukemia. This chain's CDR3 is CASSGARTVAASEQYF. In DNA form, the CDR3 reads TGTGCCAGCAGTGGTGCCCGGACAGTCGCCGCCTCCGAGCAGTACTTC.